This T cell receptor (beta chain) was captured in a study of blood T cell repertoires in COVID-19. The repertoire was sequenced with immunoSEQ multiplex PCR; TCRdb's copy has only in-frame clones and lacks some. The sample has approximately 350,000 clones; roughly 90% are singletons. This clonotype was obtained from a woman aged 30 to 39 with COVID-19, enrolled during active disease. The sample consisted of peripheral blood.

The CDR3 sequence: CAWSGTASSNQPQHF. CDR3 DNA: TGTGCCTGGAGCGGGACTGCCTCTAGCAATCAGCCCCAGCATTTT. The rearrangement links TRBV30 to TRBJ1-5; D perhaps matches TRBD1 (5 bases). Between the trimmed V and J ends, which lost 3 bases and 0 bases, there was a span of 12 bases. CDR3 length: 15 residues. The germline CDR1 and CDR2 sequences are GTSNPN and SVGIG (reference sequence). Looking up the rest from reference TRBV30 and TRBJ1-5 gives the full variable domain: SQTIHQWPATLVQPVGSPLSLECTVEGTSNPNLYWYRQAAGRGLQLLFYSVGIGQISSEVPQNLSASRPQDRQFILSSKKLLLSDSGFYLCAWSGTASSNQPQHFGDGTRLSIL.